These 32 T cell receptor beta chains came from one sample sequenced in a study of early T cells in non-severe SARS-CoV-2 infection. TCRdb processed the 5' RACE reads anew with MiXCR; each CDR3 protein has one entry. The sample lists 50,000 to 60,000 distinct CDR3 sequences, approximately 8% occurring once. Sequencing used whole blood. The source of these receptors is an adult who was a healthcare worker with PCR-confirmed SARS-CoV-2 infection or an uninfected control (not recorded which).

This clonotype has just a few counts. This chain connects TRBV6-4 to TRBJ2-3, with D maybe TRBD2 (6 bases). The ends were cut back, 6 bases at V and 4 bases at J, with 14 bases in the middle. CDR3 length: 14 residues. Germline lookup yields CDR1 MRHNA and CDR2 SNTAGT. Here the CDR3 reads CASSPTRTADTQYF. The CDR3, as DNA: TGTGCCAGCAGCCCGACTAGGACCGCAGATACGCAGTATTTT.

This clonotype was found many times. The chain has TRBV27 and TRBJ2-7; unclear D gene. Trimming removed 2 bases from V and 3 bases from J, with 8 bases in between. The CDR3 extends over 13 amino acids. In germline, CDR1 is MNHEY, CDR2 SMNVEV (reference sequence). In DNA form, the CDR3 reads TGTGCCAGCAGTTTAGAATCACACTACGAGCAGTACTTC. This encodes CASSLESHYEQYF.

This clonotype has a handful of counts. This chain links TRBV5-5 with TRBJ2-3, with 8 bases lining up with TRBD2. V lost 0 bases, J lost 11 bases, and 5 bases stayed unmatched. The CDR3 totals 13 residues. From germline, CDR1 is SGHKS and CDR2 YYEKEE (reference sequence). The DNA of the CDR3 is TGTGCCAGCAGCTTGGTTCCAGCGGGAGAGCAGTATTTT. Its translation: CASSLVPAGEQYF.

In its sample, this clonotype was seen many times. This sequence joins TRBV30 and TRBJ1-2; 12 positions match TRBD1. Germline CDR1 reads GTSNPN; CDR2 reads SVGIG (reference sequence). The CDR3 runs 14 residues. Trimming removed 4 bases from V and 7 bases from J; junction bases left unmatched: 7. The CDR3 bases are TGTGCCTGGAAAATGGGACAGGGGGCGCGTGGCTACACCTTC. Protein sequence: CAWKMGQGARGYTF.

The chain is built from TRBV27 and TRBJ2-2, with D possibly being TRBD1 (5 bases). The germline V gene has CDR1 MNHEY and CDR2 SMNVEV (reference sequence). V was shortened by 2 bases and J by 7 bases, with 5 bases between the two germline ends. CDR3 length equals 12 residues. The CDR3 sequence is CASSLRGGELFF. CDR3 coding DNA: TGTGCCAGCAGTTTAAGGGGCGGGGAGCTGTTTTTT.

This clonotype was counted between two and nine times. V is TRBV12-3 or TRBV12-4 and J is TRBJ1-3; the D gene is possibly TRBD1 (5 bases). Trimming left V 3 bases short and J 4 bases short, with 10 bases between. The CDR3 length is 14 residues. The CDR3 region has the DNA TGTGCCAGCAGTTTGAGGGGTACCGGAAACACCATATATTTT. Protein sequence: CASSLRGTGNTIYF.

This clonotype has a handful of counts. V and J are TRBV27 and TRBJ2-5, with D possibly matching TRBD1 (6 bases). CDR1 MNHEY and CDR2 SMNVEV come from the germline V gene (reference sequence). This CDR3 has 15 residues. V lost 3 bases and J 4 bases, leaving 15 bases between the germline ends. CDR3 sequence reads: CASSLAWTARETQYF. CDR3 DNA: TGTGCCAGCAGTTTGGCCTGGACAGCGCGAGAGACCCAGTACTTC.

This clonotype was found many times. The chain employs TRBV7-9 and TRBJ2-3, with D possibly being TRBD2 (6 bases). This CDR3 has 18 amino acids. V was pared by 4 bases and J by 2 bases, with 22 bases between. CDR1 is SEHNR and CDR2 is FQNEAQ in the germline V gene (reference sequence). CDR3 protein: CASSSPYSGREVTDTQYF. The CDR3 DNA is TGTGCCAGCAGCTCGCCATATAGCGGTCGCGAAGTCACAGATACGCAGTATTTT.

This clonotype was seen at least ten times. This chain joins TRBV12-3 or TRBV12-4 and TRBJ2-1, with 12 bases matching TRBD2. The CDR3 is 14 amino acids. The junction had 9 bases not matched to a gene; V was cut back by 8 bases and J by 10 bases. The CDR3 region is CASQTSGRIGEQFF. The CDR3 bases are TGTGCCAGCCAAACTAGCGGGAGGATTGGAGAGCAGTTCTTC.

Ten or more counts support this clonotype. The rearrangement joins TRBV27 to TRBJ1-5; D uncertain. V was clipped by 8 bases and J by 0 bases, with 5 bases between them. Germline V gives CDR1 MNHEY, CDR2 SMNVEV (reference sequence). This CDR3 is built from 12 residues. CDR3 loop: CASWDSNQPQHF. The CDR3, as DNA: TGTGCCAGCTGGGATAGCAATCAGCCCCAGCATTTT.

This clonotype showed up just a few times. At one end the junction does not follow the germline gene, possibly because of a read error. The V gene is TRBV7-6, the J gene TRBJ1-4; the D is unclear. The CDR3 totals 15 residues. CDR1 is SGHVS, CDR2 FNYEAQ, per germline. The CDR3 DNA reads as TGTGCCAGCAGATTAGGGCAGACAACTAATGAAAAACTGTTTTTT. It is translated as CASRLGQTTNEKLFF.

V and J are TRBV11-2 and TRBJ2-3; D unclear. V lost 5 bases, J lost 5 bases, and 14 bases lay in between. Germline lookup yields CDR1 SGHAT and CDR2 FQNNGV. The CDR3 runs to 14 residues. CDR3 in DNA: TGTGCCAGCAGCCCCAGGCAAAGAGAAGATACGCAGTATTTT. It specifies CASSPRQREDTQYF.

This clonotype was recorded a few times. CDR3 DNA: TGTGCCAGCAGTGAGGATTTGACAGATACGCAGTATTTT. It encodes CASSEDLTDTQYF. The V and J genes are TRBV2 and TRBJ2-3; no clear D. Trimming removed 3 bases from V and 3 bases from J, with 7 bases in between. The CDR3 loop spans 13 amino acids. Germline V gene lookup returns CDR1 SNHLY and CDR2 FYNNEI.

This clonotype was detected many times. This chain joins TRBV12-3 or TRBV12-4 and TRBJ2-3; D gene unclear. The CDR3 is 13 residues long. V shed 5 bases and J shed 3 bases, with 9 bases lying between them. The CDR3: CASSVLRTDTQYF. The CDR3 bases are TGTGCCAGCAGTGTCCTAAGAACAGATACGCAGTATTTT.

In this sample, this clonotype turned up many times. V and J are TRBV24-1 and TRBJ2-5; TRBD2 might be the D (7 bases). In germline, CDR1 is KGHDR, CDR2 SFDVKD. V lost 11 bases and J lost 2, with 20 bases in between. The CDR3 is 15 amino acids. CDR3 loop: CAIARGAGGQETQYF. The DNA for the CDR3 is TGTGCCATCGCCCGGGGGGCGGGCGGACAAGAGACCCAGTACTTC.

This clonotype has ten or more counts. V is TRBV29-1 and J is TRBJ2-1; 10 nucleotides match TRBD2. After removal of 6 bases from V and 0 bases from J, the junction contained 5 bases not matched to a gene. This CDR3 is 15 amino acids long. CDR1 and CDR2 from the germline V gene are SQVTM and ANQGSEA. This chain's CDR3 is CSVFSGRTSYNEQFF. For the CDR3, the DNA is TGCAGCGTATTTAGCGGGAGGACCTCCTACAATGAGCAGTTCTTC.

This clonotype has only a few counts. The CDR3 DNA follows: TGCGCCAGCAGCCAACAGATAATGAACACCGGGGAGCTGTTTTTT. Encoded protein: CASSQQIMNTGELFF. The rearrangement links TRBV4-1 to TRBJ2-2; no reliable D call. This CDR3 is built from 15 residues. Germline V gene sequence: CDR1 MGHRA, CDR2 YSYEKL. Trimming took off 2 bases at V and 1 base at J, with 8 bases between the two ends.

This clonotype has only a few counts. The J gene is TRBJ2-1, the V gene TRBV19; TRBD2 matches 9 bases. The CDR3 sequence is 14 residues long. The V and J ends lost 0 bases and 12 bases, in that order; junction bases with no gene match: 6. Per the germline V gene, CDR1 is LNHDA and CDR2 is SQIVND (reference sequence). CDR3 amino acids: CASSIERGSGRQFF. CDR3 DNA: TGTGCCAGTAGTATAGAGAGAGGTAGCGGGAGGCAGTTCTTC.

In its sample, this clonotype ranks as medium-sized. The chain employs TRBV27 and TRBJ1-5; D is ambiguous. This CDR3 is 21 amino acids long. The ends were cut back, 3 bases at V and 0 bases at J, with 27 bases in the middle. Germline V gene data show CDR1 as MNHEY and CDR2 as SMNVEV (reference sequence). The CDR3 DNA reads TGTGCCAGCAGTTTGAGGTGGGCAGACTCGGACGGCCCTTATAGCAATCAGCCCCAGCATTTT. It codes for CASSLRWADSDGPYSNQPQHF.

This clonotype was found many times. V gene TRBV9 combines with J gene TRBJ2-1; a possible D gene is TRBD1 (6 bases). CDR1 is SGDLS and CDR2 is YYNGEE in the germline V gene. V lost 3 bases, J lost 3 bases, and 16 bases lay in between. There are 16 residues in the CDR3. This chain's CDR3 is CASSAGPGVDYNEQFF. The CDR3 DNA sequence: TGTGCCAGCAGCGCAGGCCCAGGGGTGGACTACAATGAGCAGTTCTTC.

This chain connects TRBV2 to TRBJ2-1; weak D call: TRBD2 (5 bases). Trimming removed 3 bases at V and 0 bases at J, with 9 bases between. Germline-derived CDR1 and CDR2 are SNHLY and FYNNEI. This CDR3 has 15 residues. Here the CDR3 DNA reads TGTGCCAGCAGTGAGGGAGCGAGCTCCTACAATGAGCAGTTCTTC. The encoded protein is CASSEGASSYNEQFF.

This clonotype was counted once. CDR3 loop: CASSPVGRGPDTQYF. The CDR3 DNA reads as TGTGCCAGCAGCCCCGTGGGCAGAGGGCCAGATACGCAGTATTTT. The gene calls are TRBV27 and TRBJ2-3; TRBD2 might be the D (5 bases). Germline CDR1 reads MNHEY; CDR2 reads SMNVEV (reference sequence). The CDR3 has 15 amino acids. Trimming cost V 6 bases and J 4 bases, with 17 bases left between them.

In this sample, this clonotype turned up many times. The gene calls are TRBV30 and TRBJ1-5; TRBD1 might be the D (6 bases). Trimming stripped 4 bases from V and 1 base from J, with 17 bases between. This CDR3 has 16 residues. CDR1 GTSNPN and CDR2 SVGIG come from the germline V gene (reference sequence). As DNA, the CDR3 is TGTGCCTGGACCCCAAGGGGGGGGCCGAGCAATCAGCCCCAGCATTTT. Amino acids: CAWTPRGGPSNQPQHF.

This clonotype was detected many times. V is TRBV6-6 and J is TRBJ1-4; 10 bases are shared with TRBD1. V was clipped by 7 bases and J by 0 bases; unmatched bases: 11. CDR3 size: 18 residues. Germline V lookup: CDR1 MNHNY, CDR2 SVGAGI (reference sequence). The CDR3 nucleotides read TGTGCCAGCACCAATCGACAGGGGGCTGTAGCAACTAATGAAAAACTGTTTTTT. This translates into CASTNRQGAVATNEKLFF.

This clonotype showed up just a few times. The chain recombines TRBV6-1 with TRBJ2-5; D is possibly TRBD1 or TRBD2 (6 bases each). V lost 4 bases, J lost 2 bases, and 14 bases lay in between. This CDR3 region has 15 residues. In germline, CDR1 is MNHNS, CDR2 SASEGT. The CDR3 DNA reads as TGTGCCAGCAGTGGGGGCGGGACATATCAAGAGACCCAGTACTTC. Protein sequence: CASSGGGTYQETQYF.

This clonotype was seen many times. The V gene is TRBV7-3, the J gene TRBJ2-3, with TRBD2 matching 7 bases. This CDR3 is 15 amino acids long. CDR1 is SGHTA, CDR2 FQGTGA, per germline. Trimming removed 2 bases from V and 0 bases from J; junction bases left unmatched: 2. The CDR3 loop reads CASSLYGGSTDTQYF. The CDR3 bases are TGTGCCAGCAGCTTATACGGGGGGAGCACAGATACGCAGTATTTT.

This clonotype came up many times. The chain links TRBV5-4 to TRBJ2-7, with D perhaps being TRBD1 or TRBD2 (7 bases each). The V gene's germline CDR1 is SGHNT and CDR2 YYREEE (reference sequence). The V and J ends lost 3 bases and 2 bases respectively, with 12 bases between them. The CDR3 runs to 14 residues. CDR3 sequence reads: CASSSQGGPYEQYF. The DNA of the CDR3 is TGTGCCAGCAGCTCCCAGGGGGGGCCCTACGAGCAGTACTTC.

This clonotype appeared a few times. The V and J genes are TRBV3-1 and TRBJ2-7, with D unclear. The germline V gene encodes CDR1 LGHDT and CDR2 YNNKEL (reference sequence). The CDR3 contains 14 residues. With 0 bases removed from V and 1 base from J, the gap between germline ends came to 7 bases. The CDR3 protein is CASSQDLVSYEQYF. CDR3 sequence (DNA): TGTGCCAGCAGCCAAGATTTGGTATCCTACGAGCAGTACTTC.

This clonotype was observed many times. J is TRBJ2-7 and V is TRBV28; 9 bases are a match to TRBD1. V dropped 6 bases and J dropped 5; count of bases not matched to a gene: 11. Per the germline V gene, CDR1 is MDHEN and CDR2 is SYDVKM. The CDR3 spans 15 residues. The CDR3 loop reads CASSRQTGGIHEQYF. For the CDR3, the DNA is TGTGCCAGCAGCCGGCAAACAGGGGGCATCCACGAGCAGTACTTC.

This clonotype has just a few counts. The chain joins TRBV6-2 or TRBV6-3 to TRBJ2-2; D may be TRBD2 (6 bases). The CDR3 runs to 16 residues. Trimming took 7 bases from V and 6 from J, leaving 21 bases between them. From germline, CDR1 is MNHEY and CDR2 SVGEGT. The CDR3 nucleotides read TGTGCCAGCACTACGCCGCGGGGCAAAAAATCCGGGGAGCTGTTTTTT. This sequence encodes CASTTPRGKKSGELFF.

J is TRBJ2-5 and V is TRBV4-2, with D possibly TRBD2 on 6 matching bases. The germline V gene has CDR1 LGHNA and CDR2 YNFKEQ. The ends were cut back, 0 bases at V and 1 base at J, with 9 bases in the middle. The CDR3 is 15 amino acids. The CDR3 coding sequence is TGTGCCAGCAGCCAAGAGGTAGCGGTCCAAGAGACCCAGTACTTC. Its translation is CASSQEVAVQETQYF.

The V gene is TRBV7-8, the J gene TRBJ2-1; the match to TRBD2 covers 10 bases. CDR1 is SGHVS, CDR2 FQNEAQ, per germline. The CDR3 covers 17 residues. V lost 1 base and J lost 4; bases outside the gene matches: 7. CDR3 region: CASSLVARTSGYNEQFF. The CDR3 DNA reads as TGTGCCAGCAGCTTAGTAGCCCGGACTAGCGGTTACAATGAGCAGTTCTTC. Drawing the rest from reference TRBV7-8 and TRBJ2-1, the complete variable domain is GAGVSQSPRYKVAKRGQDVALRCDPISGHVSLFWYQQALGQGPEFLTYFQNEAQLDKSGLPSDRFFAERPEGSVSTLKIQRTQQEDSAVYLCASSLVARTSGYNEQFFGPGTRLTVL.